The rows below give T cell receptor beta chains drawn from one sample of a study of blood T cells in healthy people across ages. TCRdb re-analysed the 5' RACE reads in MiXCR, keeping a single row per CDR3 protein. Here the sample spans under 1 million distinct CDR3 sequences, around 43% being singletons. Sequences were obtained from blood. The receptors were gathered from a man in his 60s in good health. Both conserved end residues are part of each CDR3. Fields, in order: V gene, clone size, J gene, D gene, CDR3 protein, CDR3 DNA. The D gene is left open where the match is weak. Clone size is shown for a subset of rows, as once, few, many or a class of expanded clone.

>TRBV5-1|.|TRBJ2-5|.
CASSLLGSAQETQYF
TGCGCCAGCAGCTTGCTTGGTTCTGCACAAGAGACCCAGTACTTC
>TRBV13|.|TRBJ1-2|.
CASSLNWGSPGQYGYTF
TGTGCCAGCAGCTTAAACTGGGGATCACCGGGTCAATATGGCTACACCTTC
>TRBV12-3/TRBV12-4|few|TRBJ1-5|.
CASSLGVYSNQPQHF
TGTGCCAGCAGTTTGGGGGTTTATAGCAATCAGCCCCAGCATTTT
>TRBV5-1|.|TRBJ1-5|.
CASSLSPINQPQHF
TGCGCCAGCAGCTTGTCACCTATCAATCAGCCCCAGCATTTT
>TRBV15|.|TRBJ2-1|TRBD2
CATSRLAGAPSTYNEQFF
TGTGCCACCAGCAGACTAGCGGGGGCTCCCTCCACATACAATGAGCAGTTCTTC
>TRBV6-6|.|TRBJ2-5|.
CVSSSGREETQYF
TGTGTCAGCAGTTCGGGACGGGAAGAGACCCAGTACTTC
>TRBV5-1|.|TRBJ2-3|TRBD1
CASSLGQGASDTQYF
TGCGCCAGCAGCTTAGGACAGGGGGCGTCCGATACGCAGTATTTT
>TRBV4-1|few|TRBJ1-2|.
CASSENSPMVPTF
TGCGCCAGCAGCGAAAATTCTCCAATGGTTCCCACCTTC
>TRBV9|.|TRBJ2-7|TRBD1
CASSTLTGGLDEQYF
TGTGCCAGCAGCACCCTAACAGGGGGCCTGGACGAGCAGTACTTC
>TRBV20-1|once|TRBJ2-7|.
CSARDGGGGTERYF
TGCAGTGCTAGAGATGGGGGTGGGGGAACCGAGCGGTACTTC
>TRBV6-2/TRBV6-3|once|TRBJ1-2|.
CASKVGGYGYTF
TGTGCCAGCAAAGTTGGAGGCTATGGCTACACCTTC
>TRBV6-5|.|TRBJ1-4|TRBD1
CASSPGQGMDEKLFF
TGTGCCAGCAGTCCCGGACAGGGAATGGATGAAAAACTGTTTTTT
>TRBV29-1|.|TRBJ2-1|.
CSVVSEGWGSYNEQFF
TGCAGCGTTGTCTCCGAGGGGTGGGGCTCCTACAATGAGCAGTTCTTC
>TRBV5-1|few|TRBJ2-5|TRBD2
CASSDVPGGQETQYF
TGCGCCAGCAGCGACGTTCCGGGGGGACAAGAGACCCAGTACTTC
>TRBV12-3/TRBV12-4|.|TRBJ2-7|TRBD2
CASRKTSGGAYNEQYF
TGTGCCAGCAGAAAAACTAGCGGGGGGGCCTACAATGAGCAGTACTTC
>TRBV4-1|few|TRBJ1-1|TRBD1
CASSLTGTENTEAFF
TGCGCCAGCAGCCTAACCGGGACAGAGAACACTGAAGCTTTCTTT
>TRBV6-5|few|TRBJ2-5|TRBD1
CASRPQQGLAETQYF
TGTGCCAGCAGGCCCCAACAGGGGCTCGCAGAGACCCAGTACTTC
>TRBV7-6|.|TRBJ2-1|TRBD1
CASSATGGYNEQFF
TGTGCTAGCAGCGCAACAGGGGGCTACAATGAGCAGTTCTTC
>TRBV27|.|TRBJ1-2|.
CASTTGGYGYTF
TGTGCCAGCACGACCGGGGGTTACGGTTACACCTTC
>TRBV27|once|TRBJ2-1|TRBD2
CASSWGTSGFYNEQFF
TGTGCCAGCAGTTGGGGAACTAGCGGGTTTTACAATGAGCAGTTCTTC
>TRBV12-3/TRBV12-4|few|TRBJ2-3|.
CASSRPEFRYTQYF
TGTGCCAGCAGTCGACCCGAGTTCAGGTATACGCAGTATTTT
>TRBV12-3/TRBV12-4|few|TRBJ2-7|.
CASTLTGKYEQYF
TGTGCCAGCACCTTGACGGGGAAGTACGAGCAGTACTTC
>TRBV5-1|.|TRBJ2-6|.
CASSLRWAGSVANVLTF
TGCGCCAGCAGCTTGAGGTGGGCTGGCTCTGTGGCCAACGTCCTGACTTTC
>TRBV11-2|.|TRBJ2-3|TRBD2
CASSSYSGGGTDTQYF
TGTGCCAGCAGCTCGTATAGCGGGGGGGGAACAGATACGCAGTATTTT
>TRBV12-3/TRBV12-4|.|TRBJ2-7|.
CASSFQPYEQYF
TGTGCCAGCAGTTTCCAGCCCTACGAGCAGTACTTC
>TRBV7-2|.|TRBJ1-2|.
CASSLAGGGAEGYTF
TGTGCCAGCAGCTTAGCCGGTGGGGGCGCGGAGGGCTACACCTTC
>TRBV4-1|.|TRBJ2-3|TRBD1
CASSQPDRDTDTQYF
TGCGCCAGCAGCCAGCCAGACAGGGACACAGATACGCAGTATTTT
>TRBV10-3|few|TRBJ2-1|.
CAISDPQDLNEQFF
TGTGCCATCAGTGACCCGCAGGATCTTAATGAGCAGTTCTTC
>TRBV7-2|.|TRBJ1-1|.
CASSFLAGAFF
TGTGCCAGCAGCTTTCTGGCGGGAGCTTTCTTT
>TRBV9|few|TRBJ2-5|TRBD1
CARPTGQKTQYF
TGTGCCAGGCCGACAGGGCAAAAGACCCAGTACTTC
>TRBV10-3|few|TRBJ1-1|.
CAISEPGSGRGTEAFF
TGTGCCATCAGTGAACCGGGGTCTGGACGAGGCACTGAAGCTTTCTTT
>TRBV11-2|few|TRBJ2-7|TRBD1
CASSSRGTFYEQYF
TGTGCCAGCAGCTCCAGGGGGACGTTCTACGAGCAGTACTTC
>TRBV7-9|.|TRBJ2-5|.
CASSFSTSQETQYF
TGTGCCAGCAGCTTTAGTACTAGCCAAGAGACCCAGTACTTC
>TRBV3-1|.|TRBJ2-6|.
CASSLQDRLPSGANVLTF
TGTGCCAGCAGCCTCCAAGACAGGTTACCCTCTGGGGCCAACGTCCTGACTTTC
>TRBV30|.|TRBJ1-2|.
CAWSPGRANYGYTF
TGTGCCTGGAGCCCCGGACGGGCTAACTATGGCTACACCTTC
>TRBV6-2/TRBV6-3|.|TRBJ2-7|.
CASRTPGSYEQYF
TGTGCCAGCAGAACCCCCGGGAGCTACGAGCAGTACTTC
>TRBV7-8|.|TRBJ2-5|.
CASSRGGPETQYF
TGTGCCAGCAGTAGAGGGGGGCCGGAGACCCAGTACTTC
>TRBV12-3/TRBV12-4|few|TRBJ2-7|TRBD2
CASSLAGGQGEQYF
TGTGCCAGCAGTCTAGCGGGGGGCCAGGGCGAGCAGTACTTC
>TRBV10-3|.|TRBJ2-7|TRBD1
CAIRDRGLNEQYF
TGTGCCATCAGGGACAGGGGGCTGAATGAGCAGTACTTC
>TRBV6-2/TRBV6-3|many|TRBJ2-7|.
CASSLRNRDEQYF
TGTGCCAGCAGTCTACGAAACAGGGACGAGCAGTACTTC